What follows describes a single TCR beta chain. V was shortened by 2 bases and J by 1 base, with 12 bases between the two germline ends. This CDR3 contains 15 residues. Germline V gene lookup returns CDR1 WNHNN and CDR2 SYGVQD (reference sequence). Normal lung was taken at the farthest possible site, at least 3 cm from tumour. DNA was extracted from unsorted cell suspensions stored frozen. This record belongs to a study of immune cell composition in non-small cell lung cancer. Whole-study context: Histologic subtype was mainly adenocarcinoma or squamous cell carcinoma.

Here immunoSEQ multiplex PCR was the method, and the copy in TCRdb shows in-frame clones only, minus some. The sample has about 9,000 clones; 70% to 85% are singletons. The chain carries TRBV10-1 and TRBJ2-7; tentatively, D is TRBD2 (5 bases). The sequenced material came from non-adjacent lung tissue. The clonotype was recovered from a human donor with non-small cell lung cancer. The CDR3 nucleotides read TGCGCCAGCAGTGAGGTCAGGAGGAGGTCCTACGAGCAGTACTTC. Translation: CASSEVRRRSYEQYF.